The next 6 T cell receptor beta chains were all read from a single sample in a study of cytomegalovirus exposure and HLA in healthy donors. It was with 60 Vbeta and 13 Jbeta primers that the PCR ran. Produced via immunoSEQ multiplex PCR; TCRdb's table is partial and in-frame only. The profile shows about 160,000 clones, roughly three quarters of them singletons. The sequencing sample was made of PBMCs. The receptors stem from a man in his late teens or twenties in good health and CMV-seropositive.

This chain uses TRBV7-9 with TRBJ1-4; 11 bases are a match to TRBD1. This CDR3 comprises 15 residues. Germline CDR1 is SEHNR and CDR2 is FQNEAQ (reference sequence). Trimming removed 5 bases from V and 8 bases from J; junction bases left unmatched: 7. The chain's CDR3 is CASSPRTGGQEKLFF. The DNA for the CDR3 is TGTGCCAGCAGCCCAAGGACAGGGGGCCAGGAAAAACTGTTTTTT.

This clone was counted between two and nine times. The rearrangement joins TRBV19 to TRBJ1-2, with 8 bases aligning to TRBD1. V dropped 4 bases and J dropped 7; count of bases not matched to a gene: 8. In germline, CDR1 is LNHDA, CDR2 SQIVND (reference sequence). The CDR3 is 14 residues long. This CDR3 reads CASSTTGAVGGYTF. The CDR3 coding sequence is TGTGCCAGTAGTACGACAGGGGCGGTAGGTGGCTACACCTTC. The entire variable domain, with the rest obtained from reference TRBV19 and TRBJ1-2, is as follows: DGGITQSPKYLFRKEGQNVTLSCEQNLNHDAMYWYRQDPGQGLRLIYYSQIVNDFQKGDIAEGYSVSREKKESFPLTVTSAQKNPTAFYLCASSTTGAVGGYTFGSGTRLTVV.

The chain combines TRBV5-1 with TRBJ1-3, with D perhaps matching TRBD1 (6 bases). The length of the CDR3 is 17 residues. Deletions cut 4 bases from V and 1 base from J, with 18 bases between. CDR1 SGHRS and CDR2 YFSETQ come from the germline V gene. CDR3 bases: TGCGCCAGCAGCACGTACCTGCAGGGGCAATCTGGAAACACCATATATTTT. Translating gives CASSTYLQGQSGNTIYF.

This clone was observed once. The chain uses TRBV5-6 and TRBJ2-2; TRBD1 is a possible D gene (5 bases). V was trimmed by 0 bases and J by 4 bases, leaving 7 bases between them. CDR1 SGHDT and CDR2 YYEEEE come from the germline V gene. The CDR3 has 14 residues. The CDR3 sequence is CASSLDRPTGELFF. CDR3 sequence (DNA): TGTGCCAGCAGCTTGGACAGGCCCACCGGGGAGCTGTTTTTT.

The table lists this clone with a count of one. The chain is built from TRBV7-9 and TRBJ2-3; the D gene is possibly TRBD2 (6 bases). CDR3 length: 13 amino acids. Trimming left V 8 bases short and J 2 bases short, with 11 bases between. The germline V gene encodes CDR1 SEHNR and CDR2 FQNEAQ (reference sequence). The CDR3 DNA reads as TGTGCCAGCCCTAGCGAATACACAGATACGCAGTATTTT. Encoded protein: CASPSEYTDTQYF. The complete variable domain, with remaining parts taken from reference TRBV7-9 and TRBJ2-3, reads DTGVSQNPRHKITKRGQNVTFRCDPISEHNRLYWYRQTLGQGPEFLTYFQNEAQLEKSRLLSDRFSAERPKGSFSTLEIQRTEQGDSAMYLCASPSEYTDTQYFGPGTRLTVL.

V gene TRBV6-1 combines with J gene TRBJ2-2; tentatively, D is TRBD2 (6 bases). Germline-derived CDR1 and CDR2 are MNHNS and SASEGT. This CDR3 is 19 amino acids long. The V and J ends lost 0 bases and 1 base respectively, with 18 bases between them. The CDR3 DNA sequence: TGTGCCAGCAGTGAAGCCCGATTGCGGGGCAGCCAGAACACCGGGGAGCTGTTTTTT. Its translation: CASSEARLRGSQNTGELFF.